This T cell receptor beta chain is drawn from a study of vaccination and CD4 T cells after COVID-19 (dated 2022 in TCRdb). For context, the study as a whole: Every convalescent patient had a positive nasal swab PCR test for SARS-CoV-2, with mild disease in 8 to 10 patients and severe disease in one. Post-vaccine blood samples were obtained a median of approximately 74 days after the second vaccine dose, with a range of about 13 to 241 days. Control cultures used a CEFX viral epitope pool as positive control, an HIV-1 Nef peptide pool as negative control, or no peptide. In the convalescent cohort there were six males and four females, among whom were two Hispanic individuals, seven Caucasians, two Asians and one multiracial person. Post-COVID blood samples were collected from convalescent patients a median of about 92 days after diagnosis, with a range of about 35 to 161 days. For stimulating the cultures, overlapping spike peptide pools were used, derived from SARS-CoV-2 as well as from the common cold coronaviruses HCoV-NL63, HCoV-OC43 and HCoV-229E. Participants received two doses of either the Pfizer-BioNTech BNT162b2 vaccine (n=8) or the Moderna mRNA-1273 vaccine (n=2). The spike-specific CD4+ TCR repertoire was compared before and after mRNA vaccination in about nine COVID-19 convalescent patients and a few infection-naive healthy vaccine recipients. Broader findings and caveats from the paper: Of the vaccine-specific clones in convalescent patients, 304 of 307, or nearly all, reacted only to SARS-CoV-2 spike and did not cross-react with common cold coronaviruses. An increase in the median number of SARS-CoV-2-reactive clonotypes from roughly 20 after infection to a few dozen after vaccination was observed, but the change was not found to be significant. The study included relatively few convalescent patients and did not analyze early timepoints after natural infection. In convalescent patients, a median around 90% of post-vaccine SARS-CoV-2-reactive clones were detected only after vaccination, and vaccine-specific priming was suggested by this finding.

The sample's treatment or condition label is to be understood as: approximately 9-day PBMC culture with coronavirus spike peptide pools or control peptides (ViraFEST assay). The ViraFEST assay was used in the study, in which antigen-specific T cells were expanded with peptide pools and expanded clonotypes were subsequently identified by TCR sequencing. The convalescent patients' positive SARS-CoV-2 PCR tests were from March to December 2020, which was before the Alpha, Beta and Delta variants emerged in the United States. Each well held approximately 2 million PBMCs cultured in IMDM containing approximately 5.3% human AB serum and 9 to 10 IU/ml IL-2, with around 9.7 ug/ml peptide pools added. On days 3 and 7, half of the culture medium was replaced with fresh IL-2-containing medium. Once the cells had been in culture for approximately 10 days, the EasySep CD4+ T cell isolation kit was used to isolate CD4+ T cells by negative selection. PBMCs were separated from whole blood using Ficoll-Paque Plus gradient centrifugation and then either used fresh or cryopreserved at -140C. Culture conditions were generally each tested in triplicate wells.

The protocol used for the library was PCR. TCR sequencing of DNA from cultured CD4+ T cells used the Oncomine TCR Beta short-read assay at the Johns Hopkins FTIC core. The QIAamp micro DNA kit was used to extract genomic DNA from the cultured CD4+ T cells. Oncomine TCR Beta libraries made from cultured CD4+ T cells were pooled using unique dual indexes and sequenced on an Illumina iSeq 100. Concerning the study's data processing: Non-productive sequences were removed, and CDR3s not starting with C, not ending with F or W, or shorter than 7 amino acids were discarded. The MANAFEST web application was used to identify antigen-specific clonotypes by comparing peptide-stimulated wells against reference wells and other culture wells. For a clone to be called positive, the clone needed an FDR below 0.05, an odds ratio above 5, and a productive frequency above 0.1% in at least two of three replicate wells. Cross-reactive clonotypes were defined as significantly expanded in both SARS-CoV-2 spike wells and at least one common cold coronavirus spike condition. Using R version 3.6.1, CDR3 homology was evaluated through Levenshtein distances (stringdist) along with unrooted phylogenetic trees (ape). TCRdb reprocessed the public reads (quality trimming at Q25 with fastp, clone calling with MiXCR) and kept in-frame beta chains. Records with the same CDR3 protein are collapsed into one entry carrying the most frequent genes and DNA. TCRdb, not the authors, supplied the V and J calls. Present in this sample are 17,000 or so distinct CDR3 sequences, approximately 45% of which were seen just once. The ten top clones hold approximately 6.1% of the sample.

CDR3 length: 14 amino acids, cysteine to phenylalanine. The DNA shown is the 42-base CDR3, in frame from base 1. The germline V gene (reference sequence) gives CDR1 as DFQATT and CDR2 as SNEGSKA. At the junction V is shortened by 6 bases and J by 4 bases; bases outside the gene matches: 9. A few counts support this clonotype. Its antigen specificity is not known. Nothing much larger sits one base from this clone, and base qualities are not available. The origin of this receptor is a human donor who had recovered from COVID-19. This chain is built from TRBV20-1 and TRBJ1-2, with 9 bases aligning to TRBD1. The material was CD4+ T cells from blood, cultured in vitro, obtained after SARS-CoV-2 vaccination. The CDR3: CSAVIRQGGYGYTF. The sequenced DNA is TGCAGTGCCGTGATCAGACAGGGGGGCTATGGCTACACCTTC.